A single sample gave rise to the 8 T cell receptor beta chains below, sequenced in a study of cytomegalovirus exposure and HLA in healthy donors. PCR involved 60 Vbeta and 13 Jbeta primers. This table comes from immunoSEQ multiplex PCR, and its TCRdb copy is limited to in-frame clones, with some not included. The data contain 150,000 or so clones, approximately 80% of them singletons. Sequencing used PBMCs. These receptors all come from a woman between 40 and 50 years old in good health and CMV-seronegative.

This sequence joins TRBV27 and TRBJ1-2; 9 bases line up with TRBD1. Trimming at V came to 3 bases and at J to 6 bases, leaving 11 bases not matched to a gene. The CDR3 contains 16 residues. The germline V gene has CDR1 MNHEY and CDR2 SMNVEV (reference sequence). This CDR3 reads CASSFTGNRGLDGYTF. In DNA, the CDR3 is TGTGCCAGCAGTTTTACAGGGAACAGGGGGCTGGATGGCTACACCTTC.

The chain has TRBV7-9 and TRBJ1-5, with 8 positions matching TRBD1. There are 16 residues in the CDR3. The germline gives CDR1 SEHNR, CDR2 FQNEAQ (reference sequence). Losses at the gene ends were 5 bases for V and 0 bases for J; bases not matched to a gene: 6. Here the CDR3 reads CASSLGTGVSNQPQHF. For the CDR3, the DNA is TGTGCCAGCAGCCTGGGGACAGGTGTTAGCAATCAGCCCCAGCATTTT. Full variable domain (missing parts from reference TRBV7-9 and TRBJ1-5): DTGVSQNPRHKITKRGQNVTFRCDPISEHNRLYWYRQTLGQGPEFLTYFQNEAQLEKSRLLSDRFSAERPKGSFSTLEIQRTEQGDSAMYLCASSLGTGVSNQPQHFGDGTRLSIL.

The chain uses TRBV5-1 and TRBJ1-1; 9 bases are a match to TRBD1. The CDR3 is 18 amino acids. Trimming at V came to 2 bases and at J to 1 base, leaving 12 bases not matched to a gene. Germline V gene data show CDR1 as SGHRS and CDR2 as YFSETQ. CDR3 in DNA: TGCGCCAGCAGCTTACTAGGGACAGGGTCGGGAGGGAACACTGAAGCTTTCTTT. Its protein product is CASSLLGTGSGGNTEAFF.

This chain joins TRBV10-3 and TRBJ2-7; 13 bases fit TRBD2. CDR3 length: 17 residues. Germline loops: CDR1 ENHRY, CDR2 SYGVKD. The junction had 12 bases not matched to a gene; V was cut back by 4 bases and J by 6 bases. CDR3 in amino acids: CAISGGGTSGTRGEQYF. Here the CDR3 DNA reads TGTGCCATCAGTGGAGGCGGGACTAGCGGGACCCGGGGCGAGCAGTACTTC.

This clone was detected once. The chain has TRBV6-1 and TRBJ2-3, with D possibly TRBD2 on 5 matching bases. The V end lost 0 bases, the J end lost 3 bases, and 7 bases lay between the germline ends. This CDR3 contains 14 residues. Germline V gene sequence: CDR1 MNHNS, CDR2 SASEGT. The CDR3 loop reads CASSEALATDTQYF. In nucleotides, the CDR3 is TGTGCCAGCAGTGAAGCGCTAGCTACAGATACGCAGTATTTT.

The chain carries TRBV11-3 and TRBJ2-5; D may be TRBD1 (6 bases). The CDR3 spans 14 residues. V was cut by 6 bases and J by 4 bases, with 15 bases left in between. The V gene's germline CDR1 is SGHNT and CDR2 YENEEA. DNA for the CDR3: TGTGCCAGCAGATTGAACAGGGTCTTAGAGACCCAGTACTTC. This translates into CASRLNRVLETQYF.

This clone has more than one count but fewer than ten. The chain uses TRBV27 and TRBJ2-7, with TRBD1 identical over 9 bases. J gave up 5 bases and V 5 bases, and 10 bases lay outside the gene matches. Germline CDR1 and CDR2: MNHEY and SMNVEV (reference sequence). The CDR3 extends over 15 amino acids. CDR3 coding DNA: TGTGCCAGCAGTGTCCGGGACAGGGTTGTGGACGAGCAGTACTTC. Residues: CASSVRDRVVDEQYF.

V gene TRBV6-5 combines with J gene TRBJ2-2; 10 nucleotides match TRBD2. From germline, CDR1 is MNHEY and CDR2 SVGAGI. The CDR3 is made up of 13 amino acids. The V and J ends lost 6 bases and 10 bases, in that order; junction bases with no gene match: 5. CDR3 residues: CASSRTSGAELFF. The CDR3 coding sequence is TGTGCCAGCAGCCGGACTAGCGGAGCGGAGCTGTTTTTT.